This T cell receptor beta chain derives from a study of T cells after yellow fever vaccination. Overall study: The fractions with low cell numbers were processed using SMART-Seq v4 Ultra Low Input. Study-level points and caveats: Weaker in magnitude, the secondary response showed a faster peak on day 5 versus 15.

Each CDR3 protein is one row after TCRdb ran MiXCR on the 5' RACE reads. Of 110,000 to 150,000 distinct CDR3 sequences listed, 5% to 8% are singletons. Germline V gene lookup returns CDR1 DFQATT and CDR2 SNEGSKA (reference sequence). The CDR3 consists of 16 residues. J lost 3 bases, V lost 0 bases, and 9 bases had no gene match. This clonotype has ten or more counts. Its antigen is still unknown. The V gene is TRBV20-1, the J gene TRBJ2-3, with 7 bases identical to TRBD2. Specimen: CD4+ T cells sorted from PBMCs, collected 10 days after the yellow fever booster vaccination. This TCR derives from a man aged 25 to 40 who received the YFV17D yellow fever vaccine. The CDR3 here is CSARDIGEGATDTQYF. The CDR3 DNA follows: TGCAGTGCTAGAGATATCGGGGAGGGCGCTACAGATACGCAGTATTTT.